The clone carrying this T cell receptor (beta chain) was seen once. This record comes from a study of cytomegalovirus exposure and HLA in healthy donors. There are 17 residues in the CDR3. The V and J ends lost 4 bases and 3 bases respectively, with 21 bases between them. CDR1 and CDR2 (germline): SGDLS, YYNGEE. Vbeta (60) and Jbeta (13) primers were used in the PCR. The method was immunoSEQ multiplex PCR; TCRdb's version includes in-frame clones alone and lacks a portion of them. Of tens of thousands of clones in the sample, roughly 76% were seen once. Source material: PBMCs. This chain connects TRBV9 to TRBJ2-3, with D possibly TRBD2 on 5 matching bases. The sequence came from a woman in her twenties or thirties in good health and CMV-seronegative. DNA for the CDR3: TGTGCCAGCAGCTGCCCCAGATGGGGAGAGGGAACAGATACGCAGTATTTT. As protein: CASSCPRWGEGTDTQYF.